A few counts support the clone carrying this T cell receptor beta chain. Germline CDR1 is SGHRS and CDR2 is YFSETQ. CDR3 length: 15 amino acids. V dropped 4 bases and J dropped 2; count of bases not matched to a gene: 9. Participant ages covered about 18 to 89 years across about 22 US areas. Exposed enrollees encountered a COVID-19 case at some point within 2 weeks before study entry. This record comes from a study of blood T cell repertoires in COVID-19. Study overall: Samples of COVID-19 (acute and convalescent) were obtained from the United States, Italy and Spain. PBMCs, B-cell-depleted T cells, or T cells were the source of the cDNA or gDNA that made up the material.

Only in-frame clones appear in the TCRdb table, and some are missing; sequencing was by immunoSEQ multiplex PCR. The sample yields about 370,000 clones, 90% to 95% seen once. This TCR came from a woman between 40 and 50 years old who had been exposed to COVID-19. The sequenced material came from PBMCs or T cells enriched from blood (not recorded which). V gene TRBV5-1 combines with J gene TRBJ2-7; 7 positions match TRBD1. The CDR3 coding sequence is TGCGCCAGCAGCCGGGGACAGACAGTAACCTACGAGCAGTACTTC. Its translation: CASSRGQTVTYEQYF. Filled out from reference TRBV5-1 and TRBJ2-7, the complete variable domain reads KAGVTQTPRYLIKTRGQQVTLSCSPISGHRSVSWYQQTPGQGLQFLFEYFSETQRNKGNFPGRFSGRQFSNSRSEMNVSTLELGDSALYLCASSRGQTVTYEQYFGPGTRLTVT.